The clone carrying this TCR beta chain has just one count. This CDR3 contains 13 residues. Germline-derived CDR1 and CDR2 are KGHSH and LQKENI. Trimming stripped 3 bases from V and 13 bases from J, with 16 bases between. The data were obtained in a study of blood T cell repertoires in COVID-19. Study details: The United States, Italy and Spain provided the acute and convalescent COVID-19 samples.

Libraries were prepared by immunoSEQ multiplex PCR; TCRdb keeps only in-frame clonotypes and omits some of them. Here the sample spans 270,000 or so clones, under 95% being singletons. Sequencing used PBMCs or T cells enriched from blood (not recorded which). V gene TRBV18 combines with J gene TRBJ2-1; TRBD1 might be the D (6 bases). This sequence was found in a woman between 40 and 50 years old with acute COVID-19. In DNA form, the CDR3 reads TGTGCCAGCTCACCTCCCGTCACAGGGTCTCAGTTCTTC. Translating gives CASSPPVTGSQFF.